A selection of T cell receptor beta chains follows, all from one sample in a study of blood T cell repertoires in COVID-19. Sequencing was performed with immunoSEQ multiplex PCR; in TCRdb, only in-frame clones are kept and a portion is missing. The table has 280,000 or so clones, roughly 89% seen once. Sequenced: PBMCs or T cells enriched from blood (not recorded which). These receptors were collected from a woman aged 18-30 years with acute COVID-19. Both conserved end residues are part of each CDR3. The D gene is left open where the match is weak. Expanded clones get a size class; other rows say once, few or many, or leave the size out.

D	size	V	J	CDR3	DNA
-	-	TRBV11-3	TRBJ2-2	CASSLQGNTGELFF	TGTGCCAGCAGCTTACAGGGAAACACCGGGGAGCTGTTTTTT
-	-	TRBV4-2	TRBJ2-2	CASSYGGGTGELFF	TGTGCCAGCAGCTACGGTGGTGGCACCGGGGAGCTGTTTTTT
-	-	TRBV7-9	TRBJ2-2	CASSLGAGALANTGELFF	TGTGCCAGCAGCTTAGGGGCGGGGGCCTTGGCGAACACCGGGGAGCTGTTTTTT
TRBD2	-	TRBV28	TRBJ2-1	CASSLLAGGGRSYNEQFF	TGTGCCAGCAGTTTACTAGCGGGAGGAGGCCGGTCCTACAATGAGCAGTTCTTC
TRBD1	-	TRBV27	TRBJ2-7	CASRGRQGTYEQYF	TGTGCCAGCAGGGGGAGACAGGGGACCTACGAGCAGTACTTC
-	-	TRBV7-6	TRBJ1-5	CASSLPRGGRFIDQPQHF	TGTGCCAGCAGCTTACCAAGGGGGGGCAGGTTCATCGATCAGCCCCAGCATTTT
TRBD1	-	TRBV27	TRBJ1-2	CASRRLPGQGAGYTF	TGTGCCAGCCGCCGGCTCCCGGGACAGGGGGCTGGCTACACCTTC
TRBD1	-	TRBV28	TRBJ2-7	CASRRDRGPSYEQYF	TGTGCCAGCAGACGGGACAGGGGGCCTTCCTACGAGCAGTACTTC
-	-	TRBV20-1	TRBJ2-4	CSASKDNENIQYF	TGCAGTGCTAGTAAGGACAACGAAAACATTCAGTACTTC
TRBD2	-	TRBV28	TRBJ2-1	CASSRGGVSEQFF	TGTGCCAGCAGTAGGGGAGGGGTCAGTGAGCAGTTCTTC
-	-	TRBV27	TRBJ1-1	CASSLSPFGGTMNTEAFF	TGTGCCAGCAGTTTATCACCATTCGGAGGGACTATGAACACTGAAGCTTTCTTT
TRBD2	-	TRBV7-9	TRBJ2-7	CASSRNLAGGMNEQYF	TGTGCCAGCAGCCGGAATCTAGCGGGAGGTATGAACGAGCAGTACTTC
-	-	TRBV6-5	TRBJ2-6	CASSYRSTGANVLTF	TGTGCCAGCAGTTACCGGTCTACTGGGGCCAACGTCCTGACTTTC
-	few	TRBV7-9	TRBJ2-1	CASSLAGVLDRGLSGEQFF	TGTGCCAGCAGCTTAGCCGGTGTCTTGGACAGAGGGTTAAGTGGTGAGCAGTTCTTC
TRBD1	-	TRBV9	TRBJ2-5	CASSVGQGFGETQYF	TGTGCCAGCAGCGTAGGACAGGGATTCGGGGAGACCCAGTACTTC
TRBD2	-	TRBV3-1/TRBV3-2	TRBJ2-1	CASSQDEREGPRGNEQFF	TGTGCCAGCAGCCAAGATGAGCGGGAGGGCCCCCGCGGGAATGAGCAGTTCTTC
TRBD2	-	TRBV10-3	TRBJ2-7	CAIAGTSGRYEQYF	TGTGCCATAGCCGGGACTAGCGGCCGCTACGAGCAGTACTTC
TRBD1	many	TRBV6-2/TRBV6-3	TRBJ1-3	CASSYDRASGNTIYF	TGTGCCAGCAGTTATGACAGGGCATCTGGAAACACCATATATTTT
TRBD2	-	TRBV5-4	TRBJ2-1	CASSLTSGRANEQFF	TGTGCCAGCAGCTTGACTAGCGGGAGGGCCAATGAGCAGTTCTTC
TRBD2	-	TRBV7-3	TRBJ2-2	CASKPREDTGELFF	TGTGCCAGCAAACCTCGGGAGGACACCGGGGAGCTGTTTTTT
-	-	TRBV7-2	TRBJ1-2	CASSLGGGAGYTF	TGTGCCAGCAGCTTAGGGGGTGGGGCAGGCTACACCTTC
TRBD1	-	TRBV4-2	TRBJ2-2	CASSRGTGLITGELFF	TGTGCCAGCAGCCGTGGGACAGGACTCATCACCGGGGAGCTGTTTTTT
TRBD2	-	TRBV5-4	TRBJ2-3	CASSRTSGGSGTDTQYF	TGTGCCAGCAGTAGGACTAGCGGAGGTAGTGGCACAGATACGCAGTATTTT
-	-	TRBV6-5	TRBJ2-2	CASSTGTWNGELFF	TGTGCCAGCAGTACCGGGACATGGAACGGGGAGCTGTTTTTT
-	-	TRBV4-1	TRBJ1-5	CASSQEQMGQPQHF	TGCGCCAGCAGCCAAGAACAGATGGGTCAGCCCCAGCATTTT
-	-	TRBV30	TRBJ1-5	CAWSVRGGQPQHF	TGTGCCTGGAGTGTAAGGGGTGGCCAGCCCCAGCATTTT
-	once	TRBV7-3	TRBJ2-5	CASSLSGSRGQETQYF	TGTGCCAGCAGCTTATCGGGGTCCCGGGGCCAAGAGACCCAGTACTTC
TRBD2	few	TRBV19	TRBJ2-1	CASSILAGEFRNEQFF	TGTGCCAGTAGTATCCTAGCGGGAGAGTTTAGGAATGAGCAGTTCTTC
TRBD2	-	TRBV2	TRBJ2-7	CASSGTSGSYEQYF	TGTGCCAGCAGTGGGACTAGCGGGAGTTACGAGCAGTACTTC
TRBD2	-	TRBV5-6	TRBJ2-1	CASSRRTSANNEQFF	TGTGCCAGCAGCCGCCGGACTAGCGCAAACAATGAGCAGTTCTTC
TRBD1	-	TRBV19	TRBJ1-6	CASSGGQGAYNSPLHF	TGTGCCAGTAGTGGAGGACAGGGGGCCTATAATTCACCCCTCCACTTT
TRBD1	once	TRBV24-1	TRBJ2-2	CATRGGTGSPGELFF	TGTGCCACCAGAGGCGGGACAGGGAGCCCCGGGGAGCTGTTTTTT
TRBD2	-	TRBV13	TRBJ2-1	CASSLEGLAGLYNEQFF	TGTGCCAGCAGCTTAGAAGGGCTAGCGGGATTATACAATGAGCAGTTCTTC
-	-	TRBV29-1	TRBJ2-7	CSVEVRRREQYF	TGCAGCGTTGAAGTACGGAGACGGGAGCAGTACTTC
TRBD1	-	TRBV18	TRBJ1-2	CASSPGQERAYGYTF	TGTGCCAGCTCACCCGGACAGGAGAGGGCCTATGGCTACACCTTC
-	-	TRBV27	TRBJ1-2	CASSFAGTNYGYTF	TGTGCCAGCAGTTTTGCAGGAACGAACTATGGCTACACCTTC
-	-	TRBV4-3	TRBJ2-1	CASSQGSSVYNEQFF	TGCGCCAGCAGCCAAGGGAGTAGCGTGTACAATGAGCAGTTCTTC
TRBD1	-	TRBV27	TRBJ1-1	CASIPGTGGTTEAFF	TGTGCCAGCATTCCGGGGACAGGGGGGACCACTGAAGCTTTCTTT
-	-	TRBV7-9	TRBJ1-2	CASSLEGRRGYTF	TGTGCCAGCAGCTTGGAGGGGCGGCGTGGCTACACCTTC
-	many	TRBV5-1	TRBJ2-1	CASSFDSGWGFNEQFF	TGCGCCAGCAGCTTCGACAGTGGATGGGGATTCAATGAGCAGTTCTTC
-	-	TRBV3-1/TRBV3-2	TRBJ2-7	CASSQILGGSYEQYF	TGTGCCAGCAGCCAAATCCTAGGGGGTTCCTACGAGCAGTACTTC
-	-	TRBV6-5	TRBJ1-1	CASSYGWEANTEAFF	TGTGCCAGCAGTTACGGGTGGGAGGCGAACACTGAAGCTTTCTTT
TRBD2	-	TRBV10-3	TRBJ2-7	CAISGASGFSYEQYF	TGTGCCATCAGTGGCGCTAGCGGATTCTCCTACGAGCAGTACTTC
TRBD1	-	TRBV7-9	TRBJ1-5	CASSKTGLGHQPQHF	TGTGCCAGCTCCAAGACAGGGCTGGGCCATCAGCCCCAGCATTTT
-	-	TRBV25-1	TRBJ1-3	CASSTGTSGNTIYF	TGTGCCAGCAGTACAGGGACCTCTGGAAACACCATATATTTT
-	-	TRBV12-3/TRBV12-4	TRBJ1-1	CASSFSMRAFF	TGTGCCAGCAGCTTCAGTATGCGGGCTTTCTTT
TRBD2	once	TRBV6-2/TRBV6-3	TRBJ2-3	CASSRLAGGGTDTQYF	TGTGCCAGCAGTCGCCTAGCGGGAGGGGGCACAGATACGCAGTATTTT
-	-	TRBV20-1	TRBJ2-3	CSAREDSTQYF	TGCAGTGCTAGAGAGGACAGTACGCAGTATTTT
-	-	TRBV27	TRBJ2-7	CASSLDRAGYEQYF	TGTGCCAGCAGTTTAGATAGGGCGGGCTACGAGCAGTACTTC
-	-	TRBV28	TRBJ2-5	CASSPSGRQETQYF	TGTGCCAGCAGTCCTTCAGGGAGGCAAGAGACCCAGTACTTC